The rows below give T cell receptor beta chains drawn from one sample of a study of blood T cells in healthy people across ages. MiXCR was run by TCRdb on the 5' RACE reads, yielding one entry per CDR3 protein. The sample records some 290,000 distinct CDR3 sequences, 25% to 30% being singletons. The sequenced material came from blood. All receptors come from a woman aged 70-85 years in good health. The CDR3 runs from the conserved cysteine through the conserved F or W. The D gene is left open where the match is weak. The size field is filled for only some rows; it gives once, few, many or a size class.

V: TRBV6-4
J: TRBJ2-1
D: TRBD2
size: -
DNA: TGTGCCAGCAGTGACTCGAATTGCTTAGGGGTTGGTCAGCGGGAGCTCTACAATGAGCAGTTCTTC
CDR3: CASSDSNCLGVGQRELYNEQFF

V: TRBV5-1
J: TRBJ2-2
D: -
size: many
DNA: TGTGCCAGCAGCTTCAACACCGGGGAGCTGTTTTTT
CDR3: CASSFNTGELFF

V: TRBV4-2
J: TRBJ2-3
D: -
size: once
DNA: TGTGCCAGCAGCCACGGGCAGAGGGAGGCAGATACGCAGTATTTT
CDR3: CASSHGQREADTQYF

V: TRBV20-1
J: TRBJ2-5
D: -
size: -
DNA: TGCAGTGCTAGAGAGGCGCGGGACCCCAGGGAGACCCAGTACTTC
CDR3: CSAREARDPRETQYF

V: TRBV4-1
J: TRBJ1-5
D: -
size: -
DNA: TGCGCCAGCAGCCAAGCCCAACAGAGTAATCAGCCCCAGCATTTT
CDR3: CASSQAQQSNQPQHF

V: TRBV7-2
J: TRBJ1-1
D: -
size: few
DNA: TGTGCCAGCAGCTTAGTGAGGGAACAAGCTTTCTTT
CDR3: CASSLVREQAFF

V: TRBV28
J: TRBJ2-3
D: TRBD2
size: -
DNA: TGTGCCAGCAGTTTATCTAGCGGGAGGGCCACAGATACGCAGTATTTT
CDR3: CASSLSSGRATDTQYF

V: TRBV20-1
J: TRBJ2-3
D: -
size: -
DNA: TGCAGTGCTAGAGACCCTAGCACTAGCACAGATACGCAGTATTTT
CDR3: CSARDPSTSTDTQYF

V: TRBV29-1
J: TRBJ2-5
D: -
size: many
DNA: TGCAGCGTTGGAGGGGGTCCCAGAGAGACCCAGTACTTC
CDR3: CSVGGGPRETQYF

V: TRBV5-1
J: TRBJ2-7
D: TRBD2
size: many
DNA: TGCGCCAGCAGCTTAAGACTAGCGGGTTCCTACGAGCAGTACTTC
CDR3: CASSLRLAGSYEQYF

V: TRBV20-1
J: TRBJ2-2
D: -
size: once
DNA: TGCAGTGCTAGATCCGCGGGACTGAACACCGGGGAGCTGTTTTTT
CDR3: CSARSAGLNTGELFF

V: TRBV4-3
J: TRBJ2-4
D: TRBD1
size: many
DNA: TGCGCCAGCAGCCAAGAGGGAACAGGGGGTAGAAACATTCAGTACTTC
CDR3: CASSQEGTGGRNIQYF

V: TRBV5-1
J: TRBJ1-3
D: TRBD1
size: many
DNA: TGCGCCAGCAGCCCGCAGACAGGGGGGTCTGGAAACACCATATATTTT
CDR3: CASSPQTGGSGNTIYF

V: TRBV20-1
J: TRBJ2-1
D: -
size: -
DNA: TGCAGTACACGCCCGTCGTCGCAGCTCTCCTATGAGCAGTTCTTC
CDR3: CSTRPSSQLSYEQFF

V: TRBV6-2/TRBV6-3
J: TRBJ2-1
D: -
size: few
DNA: TGTGCCAGCAGTTACATTTGGGGGGAAAATGAGCAGTTCTTC
CDR3: CASSYIWGENEQFF

V: TRBV29-1
J: TRBJ1-2
D: TRBD1
size: -
DNA: TGCAGCGTTGAGGGACAGGGGAAGAGCTACACCTTC
CDR3: CSVEGQGKSYTF

V: TRBV5-6
J: TRBJ2-1
D: -
size: few
DNA: TGTGCCAGCAGCTTGGCGTCCGGGCGCCCTTCCTACAATGAGCAGTTCTTC
CDR3: CASSLASGRPSYNEQFF

V: TRBV29-1
J: TRBJ2-5
D: -
size: many
DNA: TGCAGCGCCTCAGGTTGGGGATTAGGGCAAGAGACCCAGTACTTC
CDR3: CSASGWGLGQETQYF

V: TRBV29-1
J: TRBJ2-5
D: -
size: -
DNA: TGCAGCGTTGACGAAGGGCAGGAGACCCAGTACTTC
CDR3: CSVDEGQETQYF

V: TRBV5-1
J: TRBJ1-1
D: -
size: many
DNA: TGCGCCAGCAGCTGGGGCCGGGATACTGAAGCTTTCTTT
CDR3: CASSWGRDTEAFF

V: TRBV4-2
J: TRBJ2-7
D: TRBD2
size: few
DNA: TGTGCCAGCAGCCAAGATCGCACTAGCGGTCCCTACGAGCAGTACTTC
CDR3: CASSQDRTSGPYEQYF

V: TRBV19
J: TRBJ2-1
D: TRBD2
size: -
DNA: TGTGCCAGTAGTGCCCCGGGGGGGCTCTACAATGGGCAGTTCTTC
CDR3: CASSAPGGLYNGQFF

V: TRBV28
J: TRBJ1-1
D: -
size: few
DNA: TGTGCCAGCAGTTCTGGAAAGGGAAGTACTGAAGCTTTCTTT
CDR3: CASSSGKGSTEAFF

V: TRBV9
J: TRBJ1-5
D: -
size: -
DNA: TGTGCCAGCAGCGTACAGGGTGGAAATCAGCCCCAGCATTTT
CDR3: CASSVQGGNQPQHF

V: TRBV18
J: TRBJ2-5
D: -
size: few
DNA: TGTGCCAGCTCACCACTGCGACAGGGGAGGGGAGAGACCCAGTACTTC
CDR3: CASSPLRQGRGETQYF

V: TRBV7-2
J: TRBJ2-3
D: TRBD2
size: -
DNA: TGTGCCAGCAGCGGTAGCGGGAGTGGGAGTACGCAGTATTTT
CDR3: CASSGSGSGSTQYF

V: TRBV7-2
J: TRBJ2-3
D: TRBD2
size: -
DNA: TGTGCCAGCAGCTCACGGACTAGCGGTTTCAAGGATTTT
CDR3: CASSSRTSGFKDF

V: TRBV14
J: TRBJ1-6
D: -
size: many
DNA: TGTGCCAGCAGCCCTTATGGGGTGGGGGGCACTTCACCCCTCCACTTT
CDR3: CASSPYGVGGTSPLHF

V: TRBV5-1
J: TRBJ1-4
D: -
size: -
DNA: TGCGCCAGCAGCTTGGAAGGGGACGCCAATGAAAAACTGTTTTTT
CDR3: CASSLEGDANEKLFF

V: TRBV28
J: TRBJ2-5
D: -
size: -
DNA: TGTGCCAGCAGTTTCTCCGGGCAGGGAGAGACCCAGTACTTC
CDR3: CASSFSGQGETQYF

V: TRBV2
J: TRBJ2-2
D: -
size: -
DNA: TGTGCCAGCAGTCCGGGGGCGCGAACCGGGGAGCTGTTTTTT
CDR3: CASSPGARTGELFF

V: TRBV20-1
J: TRBJ2-1
D: -
size: -
DNA: TGCAGTGCTTCTCGTCAGGGGTTCGGTGAGCAGTTCTTC
CDR3: CSASRQGFGEQFF

V: TRBV7-9
J: TRBJ1-2
D: -
size: -
DNA: TGTGCCAGCAGCTTAGGCGGCAACGAGGCTAACTATGGCTACACCTTC
CDR3: CASSLGGNEANYGYTF

V: TRBV27
J: TRBJ1-5
D: -
size: few
DNA: TGTGCCAGCAGCCCCCGGGGGTGGAATCAGCCCCAGCATTTT
CDR3: CASSPRGWNQPQHF

V: TRBV24-1
J: TRBJ1-3
D: -
size: few
DNA: TGTGCCACCAGTGACTTGACAGGTCTCGGAAACACCATATATTTT
CDR3: CATSDLTGLGNTIYF

V: TRBV4-3
J: TRBJ1-4
D: TRBD1
size: once
DNA: TGCGCCAGCAGCCAAGAGGGACAGGGGGCTGAAAAACTGTTTTTT
CDR3: CASSQEGQGAEKLFF

V: TRBV28
J: TRBJ2-1
D: -
size: few
DNA: TGTGCCACCTACCGATCCGAGGGGATAGATGAGCAGTTCTTC
CDR3: CATYRSEGIDEQFF

V: TRBV20-1
J: TRBJ2-7
D: -
size: few
DNA: TGCAGTGCTAGCGGGGAGCGATACGAGCAGTACTTC
CDR3: CSASGERYEQYF

V: TRBV7-9
J: TRBJ2-5
D: TRBD2
size: few
DNA: TGTGCCAGCAGCTTAGTAGCGGGAGTTGAGACCCAGCACTTC
CDR3: CASSLVAGVETQHF

V: TRBV5-1
J: TRBJ2-3
D: TRBD1
size: few
DNA: TGCGCCAGCAGCTTGGGGACAGGGATTAGCACAGATACGCAGTATTTT
CDR3: CASSLGTGISTDTQYF

V: TRBV11-2
J: TRBJ2-1
D: TRBD2
size: -
DNA: TGTGCCAGCAGCTTGGGACCGGGACTAGCGGCATACAATGAGCAGTTCTTC
CDR3: CASSLGPGLAAYNEQFF

V: TRBV10-1
J: TRBJ2-3
D: TRBD2
size: few
DNA: TGCGCCAGCAGTGAAACAGCGGGAGGGAGTGGAGATACGCAGTATTTT
CDR3: CASSETAGGSGDTQYF

V: TRBV21-1
J: TRBJ2-1
D: -
size: -
DNA: TGTGCCAGCAGCAAACGCAACCGGCCAGGGAAATACAATGAGCAGTTCTTC
CDR3: CASSKRNRPGKYNEQFF

V: TRBV6-6
J: TRBJ2-3
D: -
size: -
DNA: TGTGCCAGCAGTTACGTAGGGAATTCAGATACGCAGTATTTT
CDR3: CASSYVGNSDTQYF

V: TRBV7-2
J: TRBJ2-2
D: -
size: once
DNA: TGTGCCAGCAGCTTAGACAGGGCGCGGGGGAACACCGGGGAGCTGTTTTTT
CDR3: CASSLDRARGNTGELFF

V: TRBV12-3/TRBV12-4
J: TRBJ2-5
D: -
size: -
DNA: TGTGCCAGCAGTCCATTGTCCTCCCGCCCAGAGACCCAGTACTTC
CDR3: CASSPLSSRPETQYF

V: TRBV15
J: TRBJ1-6
D: TRBD1
size: -
DNA: TGTGCCACCAGCGAAAGGACAGGGGGGAAATCACCCCTCCACTTT
CDR3: CATSERTGGKSPLHF

V: TRBV5-1
J: TRBJ2-5
D: TRBD2
size: few
DNA: TGCGCCAGCAGCATAGCCGGGACTAGCGGGGAGACCCAGTACTTC
CDR3: CASSIAGTSGETQYF

V: TRBV20-1
J: TRBJ2-3
D: -
size: -
DNA: TGCAGTGCCCCTCCCTCGGGCGGGAATACGCAGTATTTT
CDR3: CSAPPSGGNTQYF

V: TRBV15
J: TRBJ1-4
D: -
size: -
DNA: TGTGCCACCAGCGGAGATCGCGGGCTCAATGAAAAACTGTTTTTT
CDR3: CATSGDRGLNEKLFF

V: TRBV18
J: TRBJ2-5
D: -
size: -
DNA: TGTGCCAGCTCGACGACAGTCCAAGAGACCCAGTACTTC
CDR3: CASSTTVQETQYF

V: TRBV10-2
J: TRBJ2-5
D: -
size: -
DNA: TGCGCCAGCCAGGGAGGAGAGACCCAGTACTTC
CDR3: CASQGGETQYF

V: TRBV12-3/TRBV12-4
J: TRBJ2-5
D: -
size: -
DNA: TGTGCCAACAGTTTAGTGCTCGGCGGTATAAAAGAGACCCAGTACTTC
CDR3: CANSLVLGGIKETQYF